These 8 T cell receptor beta chains originate from one sample sequenced in a study of identical twins. MiXCR was run by TCRdb on the 5' RACE reads, yielding one entry per CDR3 protein. The sample lists some 250,000 distinct CDR3 sequences, roughly 12% occurring once. Another study also made use of these data, one on yellow fever vaccine responses in identical twins.

Sequencing used memory (CD45RO+) T cells sorted from blood. Every receptor here comes from a woman in her late teens or twenties in good health.

This clonotype was detected ten times or more. This chain uses TRBV12-3 or TRBV12-4 with TRBJ2-3; D call uncertain. The CDR3 is made up of 16 amino acids. Trimming shortened V by 5 bases and J by 0 bases, and 15 bases separated the two germline ends. CDR3 loop: CASSTLSQSSTDTQYF. Here the CDR3 DNA reads TGTGCCAGCAGTACCTTATCCCAGTCTAGCACAGATACGCAGTATTTT.

The rearrangement uses TRBV12-5 and TRBJ2-1; D gene uncertain. This CDR3 region has 12 residues. In germline, CDR1 is LGHNT, CDR2 FRNRAP. V dropped 1 base and J dropped 6 bases, with 4 bases sitting between them. The CDR3, as DNA: TGTGCTAGTGGTTTGGGATTCAATGAGCAGTTCTTC. It yields the protein CASGLGFNEQFF.

The chain links TRBV27 to TRBJ1-4; 8 bases agree with TRBD1. The CDR3 sequence is 14 residues long. Germline V gene sequence: CDR1 MNHEY, CDR2 SMNVEV (reference sequence). J gave up 8 bases and V 5 bases, and 7 bases lay outside the gene matches. DNA for the CDR3: TGTGCCAGCAGTAGGACAGGGTGGGGGGAAAAACTGTTTTTT. This gives the protein CASSRTGWGEKLFF.

The chain employs TRBV11-2 and TRBJ2-3; possibly TRBD1 or TRBD2 for D (6 bases each). The CDR3 extends over 16 amino acids. Per germline, CDR1 SGHAT and CDR2 FQNNGV. V was cut by 1 base and J by 2 bases, with 13 bases left in between. CDR3: CASSLVRRDNTDTQYF. As DNA, the CDR3 is TGTGCCAGCAGCTTAGTTCGGCGGGACAACACAGATACGCAGTATTTT.

This clonotype has only a few counts. The V gene is TRBV6-2 or TRBV6-3, the J gene TRBJ2-2; D is ambiguous. The length of the CDR3 is 12 residues. CDR1 and CDR2 (germline): MNHEY, SVGEGT. V was clipped by 0 bases and J by 11 bases, with 7 bases between them. The DNA of the CDR3 is TGTGCCAGCAGTTACTCGGCGAACGAGCTGTTTTTT. Its protein is CASSYSANELFF.

This clonotype was detected a few times. The chain links TRBV6-1 to TRBJ2-6; D may be TRBD1 (7 bases). Germline assignment: CDR1 MNHNS and CDR2 SASEGT. V lost 5 bases to trimming and J lost 2 bases, with 10 bases between them. The CDR3 is 15 amino acids. CDR3 sequence: CASSRGTAGANVLTF. In DNA form, the CDR3 reads TGTGCCAGCAGTCGCGGGACAGCTGGGGCCAACGTCCTGACTTTC.

The chain couples TRBV3-1 to TRBJ2-2; TRBD2 might be the D (5 bases). The V and J ends lost 4 bases and 2 bases respectively, with 17 bases between them. Germline CDR1 LGHDT, CDR2 YNNKEL (reference sequence). The CDR3 loop spans 17 amino acids. The chain's CDR3 is CASSPRVLAHNTGELFF. DNA of the CDR3: TGTGCCAGCAGCCCCCGAGTTCTAGCCCATAACACCGGGGAGCTGTTTTTT.

The gene calls are TRBV7-9 and TRBJ1-2; 7 bases fit TRBD1. The CDR3 totals 16 residues. Germline V gene data show CDR1 as SEHNR and CDR2 as FQNEAQ (reference sequence). After removal of 3 bases from V and 0 bases from J, the junction contained 7 bases not matched to a gene. CDR3 DNA sequence: TGTGCCAGCAGCTTTTGGCAGGGGGAGGCTAACTATGGCTACACCTTC. Translating gives CASSFWQGEANYGYTF.